Sequencing of this TCR beta chain was carried out in a study of blood T cell repertoires in COVID-19. Germline loops: CDR1 ENHRY, CDR2 SYGVKD. Trimming pared 10 bases from V and 0 bases from J, leaving 12 bases between. This CDR3 spans 13 amino acids. Clones were sequenced by immunoSEQ multiplex PCR, and TCRdb holds only the in-frame ones, with some missing. The sample carries 100,000 to 150,000 clones, 81% recorded once. This receptor was obtained from a man aged 25-45 years with COVID-19, enrolled during active disease. This chain joins TRBV10-3 and TRBJ1-1; no clear D. The sequencing input was peripheral blood. CDR3 protein: CATASTLNTEAFF. The CDR3 nucleotides read TGTGCCACCGCTTCTACGTTGAACACTGAAGCTTTCTTT.